The sample holds many counts of the clone carrying this T cell receptor (beta chain). The entry originates in a study of blood T cell repertoires in COVID-19. At the level of the study: Collection of acute and convalescent COVID-19 samples took place in the United States, Italy and Spain. The cDNA or gDNA used as material had been derived from T cells, B-cell-depleted T cells, or PBMCs.

In the original analysis: Estimation of nucleated cell counts was performed using reference gene primer amplification. TCRdb keeps only in-frame clones here, not all; method: immunoSEQ multiplex PCR. Clone size and the V and J calls come from that table; the DNA yielded D and trimming. The data contain about 73,000 clones, less than 75% of them singletons. Between the trimmed V and J ends, which lost 1 base and 5 bases, there was a span of 8 bases. This CDR3 has 13 amino acids. Germline V gene lookup returns CDR1 SGHVS and CDR2 FQNEAQ. J is TRBJ1-2 and V is TRBV7-8; D is unresolved. The sequenced material came from peripheral blood. The sequence was obtained from a man aged 55 to 70 with acute or convalescent COVID-19. In nucleotides, the CDR3 is TGTGCCAGCAGCTTAGATCTATATTATGGCTACACCTTC. Amino acids: CASSLDLYYGYTF.